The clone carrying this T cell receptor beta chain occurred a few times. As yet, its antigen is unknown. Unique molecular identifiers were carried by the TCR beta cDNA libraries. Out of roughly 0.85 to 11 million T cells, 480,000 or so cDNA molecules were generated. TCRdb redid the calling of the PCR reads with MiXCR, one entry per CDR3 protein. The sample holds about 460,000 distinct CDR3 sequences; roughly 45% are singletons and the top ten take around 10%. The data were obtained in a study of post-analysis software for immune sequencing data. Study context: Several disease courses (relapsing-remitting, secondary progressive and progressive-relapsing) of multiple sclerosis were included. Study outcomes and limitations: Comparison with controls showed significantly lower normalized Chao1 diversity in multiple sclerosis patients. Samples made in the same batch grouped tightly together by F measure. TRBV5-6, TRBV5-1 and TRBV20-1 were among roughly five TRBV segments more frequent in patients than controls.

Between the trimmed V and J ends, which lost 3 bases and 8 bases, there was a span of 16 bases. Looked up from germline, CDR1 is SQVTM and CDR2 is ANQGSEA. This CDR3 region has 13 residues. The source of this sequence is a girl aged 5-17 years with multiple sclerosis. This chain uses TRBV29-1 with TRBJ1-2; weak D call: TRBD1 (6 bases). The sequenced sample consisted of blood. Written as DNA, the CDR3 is TGCAGCGTTGACGGCCAGGGGTTTCCCGGCTACACCTTC. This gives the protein CSVDGQGFPGYTF.